This T cell receptor beta chain was obtained from a study of blood T cell repertoires in COVID-19. The sample holds one count of this clone. The germline V gene encodes CDR1 SGDLS and CDR2 YYNGEE. The CDR3 length is 15 residues. Trimming took 0 bases from V and 4 from J, leaving 12 bases between them. Using immunoSEQ multiplex PCR, the repertoire was profiled, and TCRdb retains in-frame clones only, with some absent. There are approximately 250,000 clones in the sample; around 88% occur only once, and 2% to 2.5% lies in the top ten. The chain employs TRBV9 and TRBJ2-3; D is possibly TRBD2 (6 bases). The sequencing sample was made of PBMCs or T cells enriched from blood (not recorded which). This sequence originates from a woman aged 40 to 50 with acute COVID-19. The CDR3 sequence is CASSVDGSSADTQYF. In DNA, the CDR3 is TGTGCCAGCAGCGTAGACGGGAGTAGCGCAGATACGCAGTATTTT.